This TCR beta chain comes out of a study of T cell responses to AZD1222 COVID-19 vaccine. The J segment lost 0 bases and the V segment lost 4 bases, leaving 10 bases of the junction unmatched. This CDR3 has 19 residues. Germline V lookup: CDR1 MDHEN, CDR2 SYDVKM. Study-level results: Samples come after the peak T cell response, not at day 14. White British ancestry dominated among donors, who included more females, and clonal diversity was possibly underestimated. Spike-specific TCR breadth and depth were elevated following two AZD1222 doses. Mapped onto spike, vaccine-associated CD4 TCRs spanned it and were dominant at 160-218 and 743-854.

About this clone: What it binds is unknown.

Assay: immunoSEQ multiplex PCR; the TCRdb copy retains only in-frame clones and omits some. The sample shows about 210,000 clones, about 94% of them seen only once. This clonotype was obtained from an adult who received the MenACWY meningococcal vaccine as a control. The gene calls are TRBV28 and TRBJ2-6; 9 bases map to TRBD1. The sequences come from peripheral blood, collected 28 days after the second dose of the MenACWY control vaccine. In nucleotides, the CDR3 is TGTGCCAGCAGTTGGACAGGGGTAGGTGTGGGCTCTGGGGCCAACGTCCTGACTTTC. Residues: CASSWTGVGVGSGANVLTF. Full variable domain (remainder filled in from reference TRBV28 and TRBJ2-6): DVKVTQSSRYLVKRTGEKVFLECVQDMDHENMFWYRQDPGLGLRLIYFSYDVKMKEKGDIPEGYSVSREKKERFSLILESASTNQTSMYLCASSWTGVGVGSGANVLTFGAGSRLTVL.